The 19 T cell receptor beta chains below all came from one sample that was sequenced in a study of T cell repertoires in cytomegalovirus infection. MiXCR, applied by TCRdb to the reads, yields one record per CDR3 protein. The table includes 350,000 to 550,000 distinct CDR3 sequences, 31% detected once. Sequenced material: PBMCs. The origin of the receptors is a human donor in good health (CMV status not recorded). Some clones in this sample may be carry-over from other donors' samples.

This clonotype was seen only a few times. The genes are TRBV28 and TRBJ1-5; TRBD1 matches at 8 bases. The CDR3 loop spans 17 amino acids. Trimming took 6 bases from V and 0 from J; bases not matched to a gene: 10. Germline V gives CDR1 MDHEN, CDR2 SYDVKM. CDR3 nucleotide sequence: TGTGCCAGCAGCACCTCCGGGACAGGCTATAGCAATCAGCCCCAGCATTTT. Its translation is CASSTSGTGYSNQPQHF.

This clonotype was observed a handful of times. The chain joins TRBV7-8 to TRBJ2-1; possibly TRBD1 for D (5 bases). Per the germline V gene, CDR1 is SGHVS and CDR2 is FQNEAQ. V gave up 5 bases and J gave up 5 bases, with 13 bases separating them. This CDR3 has 14 amino acids. CDR3 amino acids: CASSTLGVDNEQFF. The CDR3 nucleotides are TGTGCCAGCAGCACCCTAGGGGTTGACAATGAGCAGTTCTTC.

This clonotype was counted a few times. V is TRBV2 and J is TRBJ2-5; 9 nucleotides align to TRBD1. The V segment lost 6 bases and the J segment 1 base; nucleotides outside the gene matches: 9. The V gene's germline CDR1 is SNHLY and CDR2 FYNNEI. This CDR3 is built from 16 residues. The CDR3 bases are TGTGCCAGCAGCCTCCGGGACAGGGCCTTCCAAGAGACCCAGTACTTC. It specifies CASSLRDRAFQETQYF.

This clonotype was seen many times. The gene calls are TRBV6-5 and TRBJ2-7, with D perhaps matching TRBD1 (5 bases). Germline CDR1 is MNHEY and CDR2 is SVGAGI. This CDR3 is 13 amino acids long. The V and J ends lost 6 bases and 4 bases respectively, with 13 bases between them. Written as DNA, the CDR3 is TGTGCCAGCAGCCAGGGTAAAATATACGAGCAGTACTTC. Translated: CASSQGKIYEQYF.

As regards this clonotype: This may arise from a read error, as a much more abundant clone is one base away. The chain employs TRBV7-2 and TRBJ1-5, with a possible D match to TRBD1 (5 bases). This CDR3 region has 15 residues. Looked up from germline, CDR1 is SGHTA and CDR2 is FQGNSA. CDR3: CACSLVMTAKGPQHF. In DNA, the CDR3 is TGTGCCTGCAGCTTAGTTATGACAGCCAAGGGGCCCCAGCATTTT.

The table lists this clonotype with a count of one. V and J are TRBV6-5 and TRBJ1-1; D is possibly TRBD1 (5 bases). This CDR3 has 12 residues. In germline, CDR1 is MNHEY, CDR2 SVGAGI. Trimming left V 7 bases short and J 5 bases short, with 11 bases between. The CDR3 DNA reads as TGTGCCAGCATGGGGGTTGGGACTGAAGCTTTCTTT. Encoded protein: CASMGVGTEAFF.

This clonotype showed up just a few times. The chain links TRBV6-6 to TRBJ1-1; the match to TRBD1 covers 10 bases. The CDR3 extends over 16 amino acids. The J segment lost 7 bases and the V segment lost 6 bases, leaving 14 bases of the junction unmatched. Germline lookup yields CDR1 MNHNY and CDR2 SVGAGI (reference sequence). The CDR3 sequence: CASRVRTGGTLNEAFF. In DNA, the CDR3 is TGTGCCAGCAGGGTTAGGACAGGGGGGACCTTGAATGAAGCTTTCTTT.

This clonotype was counted a few times. The CDR3 reads CASSRSRDFTYNEQFF. CDR3 sequence (DNA): TGTGCCAGCAGCCGTTCTCGGGACTTCACCTACAATGAGCAGTTCTTC. J is TRBJ2-1 and V is TRBV7-6; a weak D match, TRBD2 (6 bases). Germline values: CDR1 SGHVS, CDR2 FNYEAQ. V shed 5 bases and J shed 2 bases, with 16 bases lying between them. CDR3 length: 16 amino acids. Full variable domain (outside the CDR3, taken from reference TRBV7-6 and TRBJ2-1): GAGVSQSPRYKVTKRGQDVALRCDPISGHVSLYWYRQALGQGPEFLTYFNYEAQQDKSGLPNDRFSAERPEGSISTLTIQRTEQRDSAMYRCASSRSRDFTYNEQFFGPGTRLTVL.

This clonotype was seen only once. The CDR3 region has the DNA TGTGCCAGCAGTTACTCAGGATCCCAGAACACTGAAGCTTTCTTT. Protein product: CASSYSGSQNTEAFF. The V call is TRBV6-5, the J call TRBJ1-1, with unresolved D. V was shortened by 0 bases and J by 1 base, with 9 bases between the two germline ends. This CDR3 has 15 amino acids. The germline CDR1 and CDR2 sequences are MNHEY and SVGAGI.

Here the CDR3 reads CASSDQGQGDTGELFF. Written as DNA, the CDR3 is TGTGCCAGCAGTGACCAGGGACAGGGGGACACCGGGGAGCTGTTTTTT. V gene TRBV6-4 combines with J gene TRBJ2-2, with 11 nucleotides matching TRBD1. The CDR3 length is 16 residues. Germline V gene data show CDR1 as MRHNA and CDR2 as SNTAGT. Trimming removed 2 bases from V and 3 bases from J; junction bases left unmatched: 2.

This sequence joins TRBV7-9 and TRBJ2-1; 10 bases line up with TRBD1. This CDR3 region has 18 residues. Trimming cost V 4 bases and J 7 bases; bases outside gene matches: 16. The germline V gene encodes CDR1 SEHNR and CDR2 FQNEAQ (reference sequence). CDR3 coding DNA: TGTGCCAGCAGCTCCCCCGGGACAGGGGATCGAGTTAGTAATGAGCAGTTCTTC. Translated: CASSSPGTGDRVSNEQFF.

Here the CDR3 reads CASSISFYGYTF. CDR3 coding DNA: TGTGCCAGTAGTATATCGTTTTATGGCTACACCTTC. This sequence joins TRBV19 and TRBJ1-2; no reliable D call. This CDR3 has 12 amino acids. Between the trimmed V and J ends, which lost 2 bases and 5 bases, there was a span of 6 bases. Germline CDR1 reads LNHDA; CDR2 reads SQIVND (reference sequence).

This clonotype was found many times. This chain connects TRBV7-9 to TRBJ1-1; D is uncertain. The germline V gene has CDR1 SEHNR and CDR2 FQNEAQ (reference sequence). The CDR3 runs to 12 residues. V was trimmed by 5 bases and J by 2 bases, leaving 6 bases between them. The CDR3 DNA reads as TGTGCCAGCAGCCCCAGAAACACTGAAGCTTTCTTT. Translated: CASSPRNTEAFF. The complete variable domain, with remaining parts taken from reference TRBV7-9 and TRBJ1-1, reads DTGVSQNPRHKITKRGQNVTFRCDPISEHNRLYWYRQTLGQGPEFLTYFQNEAQLEKSRLLSDRFSAERPKGSFSTLEIQRTEQGDSAMYLCASSPRNTEAFFGQGTRLTVV.

The rearrangement joins TRBV5-5 to TRBJ1-5, with 10 bases that match TRBD1. The CDR3 is 18 residues long. The germline V gene encodes CDR1 SGHKS and CDR2 YYEKEE (reference sequence). The ends lost 0 bases at V and 4 bases at J; junction bases unmatched: 10. CDR3 sequence (DNA): TGTGCCAGCAGCTTGGGACAGGGGGCAGGGGTTGGAAATCAGCCCCAGCATTTT. It encodes CASSLGQGAGVGNQPQHF.

The gene calls are TRBV5-8 and TRBJ2-2, with D possibly called TRBD1 or TRBD2 (5 bases each). The CDR3 has 17 amino acids. Trimming shortened V by 0 bases and J by 2 bases, and 14 bases separated the two germline ends. Germline V CDR1 and CDR2: SGHTS, YDEGEE. CDR3 residues: CASSLAPGTENTGELFF. CDR3 sequence (DNA): TGTGCCAGCAGCTTGGCCCCCGGGACCGAAAACACCGGGGAGCTGTTTTTT. Full variable domain (rest looked up from reference TRBV5-8 and TRBJ2-2): EAGVTQSPTHLIKTRGQQATLRCSPISGHTSVYWYQQALGLGLQFLLWYDEGEERNRGNFPPRFSGRQFPNYSSELNVNALELEDSALYLCASSLAPGTENTGELFFGEGSRLTVL.

At least ten counts were recorded for this clonotype. The chain employs TRBV4-1 and TRBJ2-7, with 7 nucleotides matching TRBD2. The ends lost 4 bases at V and 2 bases at J; junction bases unmatched: 2. This CDR3 comprises 13 residues. Germline-derived CDR1 and CDR2 are MGHRA and YSYEKL. CDR3 DNA: TGCGCCAGCAGCCCCGGGGGGACCTACGAGCAGTACTTC. This encodes CASSPGGTYEQYF.

The chain is built from TRBV5-4 and TRBJ2-1, with 10 nucleotides matching TRBD2. Trimming took 2 bases from V and 5 from J; bases not matched to a gene: 7. The CDR3 spans 16 residues. Germline CDR1 and CDR2: SGHNT and YYREEE (reference sequence). CDR3 sequence reads: CASSFRSGGLNNEQFF. The CDR3 nucleotides are TGTGCCAGCAGCTTTCGTAGCGGGGGGCTAAACAATGAGCAGTTCTTC.

The table lists this clonotype with a few counts. The chain joins TRBV20-1 to TRBJ2-5, with 11 bases lining up with TRBD2. The ends lost 4 bases at V and 4 bases at J; junction bases unmatched: 8. The CDR3 consists of 15 residues. From germline, CDR1 is DFQATT and CDR2 SNEGSKA (reference sequence). The CDR3 protein is CSAISGTSGSETQYF. Here the CDR3 DNA reads TGCAGTGCTATATCCGGGACTAGCGGCTCAGAGACCCAGTACTTC.

This clonotype was counted ten times or more. The chain is built from TRBV7-8 and TRBJ2-7; maybe TRBD1 (5 bases). Trimming removed 8 bases from V and 2 bases from J, with 7 bases in between. The CDR3 is 11 amino acids. In germline, CDR1 is SGHVS, CDR2 FQNEAQ. DNA of the CDR3: TGTGCCAGCGGGGCCACCTACGAGCAGTACTTC. Its protein is CASGATYEQYF.